This T cell receptor (beta chain) was sequenced for a study of blood T cell repertoires in COVID-19. CDR3 length: 14 amino acids. CDR1 MGHRA and CDR2 YSYEKL come from the germline V gene. Trimming removed 2 bases at V and 6 bases at J, with 12 bases between. Measured with immunoSEQ multiplex PCR; TCRdb has only the in-frame clones, and not every one. The data contain over 200,000 clones, 70% to 90% of them singletons. Among Cohort 3 donors, those recovered had two negative PCRs, clearance, or symptom resolution. V is TRBV4-1 and J is TRBJ2-3, with a weak D call TRBD2 (6 bases). The source material was PBMCs or T cells enriched from blood (not recorded which). The TCR was taken from a man aged 25-45 years who had recovered from COVID-19. The CDR3 bases are TGCGCCAGCAGCCAACAGGAGGGCTCCGATACGCAGTATTTT. It is translated as CASSQQEGSDTQYF.